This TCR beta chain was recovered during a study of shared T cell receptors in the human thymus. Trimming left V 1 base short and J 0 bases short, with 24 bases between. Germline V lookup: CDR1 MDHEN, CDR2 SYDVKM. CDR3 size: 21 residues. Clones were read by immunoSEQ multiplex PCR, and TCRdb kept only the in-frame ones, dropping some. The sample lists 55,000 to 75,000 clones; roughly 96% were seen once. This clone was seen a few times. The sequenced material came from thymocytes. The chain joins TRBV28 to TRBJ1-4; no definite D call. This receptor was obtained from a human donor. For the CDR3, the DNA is TGTGCCAGCAGTTTATTTAATGGCCTTGTCTCGAGTGCAGCAACTAATGAAAAACTGTTTTTT. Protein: CASSLFNGLVSSAATNEKLFF.